This TCR beta chain emerged from a study of T cell responses to AZD1222 COVID-19 vaccine. Findings and caveats of the study: Repertoires were obtained only post-peak T cell response. It should be noted that donors were predominantly white British and more often female, and clonal diversity was possibly underestimated.

To note about this clone: Its specificity is unknown.

The CDR3 is 15 amino acids. Germline V gene sequence: CDR1 MNHEY, CDR2 SVGAGI. V dropped 0 bases and J dropped 4 bases, with 12 bases sitting between them. Sequencing used immunoSEQ multiplex PCR; TCRdb keeps in-frame clones, though not all of them. The sample carries some 110,000 clones, roughly 90% recorded once. The starting material was peripheral blood, obtained on day 0 of AZD1222 vaccination. The TCR was taken from an adult in good health. The chain recombines TRBV6-5 with TRBJ1-1, with D possibly TRBD1 on 6 matching bases. The CDR3 is CASSYSRGRGTEAFF. The DNA of the CDR3 is TGTGCCAGCAGTTACTCGCGGGGGCGGGGCACTGAAGCTTTCTTT.